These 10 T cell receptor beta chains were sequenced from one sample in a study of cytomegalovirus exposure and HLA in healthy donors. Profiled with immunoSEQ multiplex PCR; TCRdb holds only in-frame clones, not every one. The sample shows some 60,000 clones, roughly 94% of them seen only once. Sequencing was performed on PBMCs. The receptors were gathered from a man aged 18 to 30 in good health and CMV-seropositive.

CDR3 loop: CASRSTGGSPLHF. Written as DNA, the CDR3 is TGTGCCAGCAGGTCAACAGGGGGCTCACCCCTCCACTTT. The rearrangement uses TRBV28 and TRBJ1-6, with TRBD1 matching 9 bases. From germline, CDR1 is MDHEN and CDR2 SYDVKM. V lost 6 bases, J lost 10 bases, and 4 bases stayed unmatched. The CDR3 contains 13 residues. The full variable domain, in which reference TRBV28 and TRBJ1-6 provide the parts outside the CDR3, is DVKVTQSSRYLVKRTGEKVFLECVQDMDHENMFWYRQDPGLGLRLIYFSYDVKMKEKGDIPEGYSVSREKKERFSLILESASTNQTSMYLCASRSTGGSPLHFGNGTRLTVT.

The CDR3 sequence is CASSPGSGGPYEQYF. Here the CDR3 DNA reads TGTGCCAGCAGCCCGGGCAGCGGGGGGCCCTACGAGCAGTACTTC. The chain joins TRBV5-4 to TRBJ2-7, with 9 bases that match TRBD2. In germline, CDR1 is SGHNT, CDR2 YYREEE (reference sequence). V trimming: 4 bases; J trimming: 2 bases; junction bases outside the gene matches: 7. This CDR3 spans 15 amino acids.

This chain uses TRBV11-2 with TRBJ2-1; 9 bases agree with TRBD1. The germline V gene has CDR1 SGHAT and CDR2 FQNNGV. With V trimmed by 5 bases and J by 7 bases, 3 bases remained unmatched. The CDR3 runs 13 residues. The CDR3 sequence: CASSRDRVNEQFF. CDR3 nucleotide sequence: TGTGCCAGCAGCCGGGACAGGGTTAATGAGCAGTTCTTC.

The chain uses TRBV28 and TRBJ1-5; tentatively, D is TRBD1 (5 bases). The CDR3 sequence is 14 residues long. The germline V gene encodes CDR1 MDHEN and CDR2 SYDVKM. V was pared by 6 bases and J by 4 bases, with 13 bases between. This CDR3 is CASSPRVVNQPQHF. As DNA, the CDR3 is TGTGCCAGCAGCCCCAGGGTCGTGAATCAGCCCCAGCATTTT.

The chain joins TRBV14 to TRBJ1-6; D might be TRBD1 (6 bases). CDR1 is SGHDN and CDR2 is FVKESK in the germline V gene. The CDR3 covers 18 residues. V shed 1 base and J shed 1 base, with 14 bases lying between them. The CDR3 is CASSQVGGGPSYNSPLHF. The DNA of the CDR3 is TGTGCCAGCAGCCAAGTTGGCGGGGGGCCATCCTATAATTCACCCCTCCACTTT.

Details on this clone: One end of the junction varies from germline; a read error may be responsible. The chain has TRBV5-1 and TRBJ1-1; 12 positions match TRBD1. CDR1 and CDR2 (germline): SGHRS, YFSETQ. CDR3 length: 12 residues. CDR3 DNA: TGCGCCAGCAGACCGGGACAGGGGGCGACGGTTTTT. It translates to CASRPGQGATVF.

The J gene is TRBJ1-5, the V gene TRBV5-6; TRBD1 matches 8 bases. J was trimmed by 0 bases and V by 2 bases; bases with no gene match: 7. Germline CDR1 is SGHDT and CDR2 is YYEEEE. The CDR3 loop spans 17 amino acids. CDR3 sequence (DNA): TGTGCCAGCAGCTTCTGGGGGGGACAGGATAGCAATCAGCCCCAGCATTTT. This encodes CASSFWGGQDSNQPQHF.

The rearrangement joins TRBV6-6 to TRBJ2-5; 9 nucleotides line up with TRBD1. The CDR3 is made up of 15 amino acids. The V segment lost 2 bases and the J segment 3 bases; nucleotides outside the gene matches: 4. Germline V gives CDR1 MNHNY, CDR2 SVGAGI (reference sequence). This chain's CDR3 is CASSYLGQGKETQYF. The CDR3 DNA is TGTGCCAGCAGTTACCTGGGACAGGGAAAAGAGACCCAGTACTTC.

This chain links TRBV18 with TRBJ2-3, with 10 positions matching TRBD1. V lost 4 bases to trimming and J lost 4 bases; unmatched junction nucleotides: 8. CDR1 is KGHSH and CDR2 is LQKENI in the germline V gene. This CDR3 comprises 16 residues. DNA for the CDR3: TGTGCCAGCTCACTAGGACGAGGACAGGGGGCAGATACGCAGTATTTT. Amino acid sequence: CASSLGRGQGADTQYF.

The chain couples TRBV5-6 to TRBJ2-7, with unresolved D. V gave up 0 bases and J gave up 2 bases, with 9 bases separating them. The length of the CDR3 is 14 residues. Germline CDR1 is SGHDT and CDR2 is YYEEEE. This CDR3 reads CASSLAGSTYEQYF. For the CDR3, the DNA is TGTGCCAGCAGCTTGGCGGGTAGCACCTACGAGCAGTACTTC.